The clone carrying this T cell receptor beta chain showed up just once. The antigen is undetermined. The data were taken from a study of blood T cells in healthy people across ages. Study-level points and caveats: Measured against age, TCR beta diversity per million T cells decreased in a roughly linear manner.

Through a sample-barcoded 5' primer and a J-beta primer mix, a second PCR was run for roughly 7 to 11 cycles. From the 5' RACE reads, TCRdb called clonotypes with MiXCR, one entry per CDR3 protein. The sample holds hundreds of thousands of distinct CDR3 sequences; 45% to 60% are singletons and the top ten take about 13%. The V gene end was trimmed by 3 bases and the J gene end by 6 bases; junction bases not matched to a gene: 5. Looked up from germline, CDR1 is LGHNA and CDR2 is YNFKEQ. This CDR3 contains 15 residues. The sequenced material came from blood. The rearrangement links TRBV4-2 to TRBJ2-1, with 10 nucleotides matching TRBD1. The sequence was obtained from an elderly woman in good health. The chain's CDR3 is CASSQRTGGGNEQFF. In nucleotides, the CDR3 is TGTGCCAGCAGCCAGCGGACAGGGGGTGGCAATGAGCAGTTCTTC.